The present entry profiles one TCR beta chain with its context. It lacks a known antigen. No base quality values were provided; no much bigger clone lies one nucleotide off. The source of the sample is a study of OX40 agonist ivuxolimab in advanced cancers. General notes on the study: Ivuxolimab was a fully human IgG2 agonistic monoclonal antibody targeting the costimulatory receptor OX40 (CD134). Intravenous ivuxolimab was administered to patients every 2 weeks at six dose levels: 0.01, 0.1, 0.3, 1.5, 3 and 10 mg/kg. Among the roughly 52 dose-escalation patients, around 20 had hepatocellular carcinoma, roughly 15 melanoma, 9 renal cell carcinoma and 9 head and neck cancer. A male proportion of under 85% and a mean age of 60 years, ranging from 23 to 79, were recorded for the dose-escalation cohort. Prior anti-PD-1, anti-PD-L1 or anti-CTLA-4 therapy was permitted, and checkpoint inhibitors had been received by roughly 40% of dose-escalation patients. Partial responses occurred in three dose-escalation patients: two with cutaneous melanoma and one with hepatocellular carcinoma. The purpose of peripheral TCRbeta sequencing was to test whether ivuxolimab changed TCR sequence diversity and led to clonal T-cell expansion. The paper covers the monotherapy dose-escalation part of the phase I ivuxolimab trial, which included N ≈ 50 patients. The paper's findings and limits, for the study overall: Low levels of normalized T-cell clonal expansion were also seen in some nonresponding patients. On average, CD8+ T cells showed more expanded clones than CD4+ T cells after ivuxolimab. Antigen specificity was not determined for the clonally expanded peripheral T cells. At doses of 0.1 to 3.0 mg/kg, clonal expansion of both CD4+ and CD8+ blood T cells was observed from baseline to week 6. In partial responders in the 0.1-3.0 mg/kg groups, normalized peripheral clonal expansion was found to be among the lowest, especially among CD8+ T cells.

Trimming accounts for 0 bases at V and 7 bases at J, while the number of junction bases matched to no gene is 0. According to the germline V gene (reference sequence), CDR1 reads SGHNT and CDR2 reads YYREEE. The CDR3 runs 15 amino acids, cysteine and phenylalanine included. Only the CDR3 DNA is retained, 45 bases long and in frame from the first base. Patients with autoimmune disease history or receiving systemic immunosuppression were excluded from the trial. Peripheral blood for TCR sequencing was drawn from every dose cohort at baseline, at cycle 4 day 1 and at cycle 7 day 1. Samples were obtained from an open-label, multicenter, first-in-human phase I dose-escalation trial of ivuxolimab. Adults with locally advanced or metastatic melanoma, renal cell carcinoma, hepatocellular carcinoma or head and neck squamous cell carcinoma were enrolled in the trial. Before TCR sequencing, CD4+ and CD8+ T cells were separately sorted from peripheral blood.

To sequence the TCRbeta CDR3 region, genomic DNA was isolated from the sorted cells. The immunoSEQ Assay was used for sequencing of TCRbeta CDR3 regions. TCRdb took over this immuneACCESS table, retaining in-frame rearrangements with V and J assigned. Such tables are incomplete; in checked studies, under half of the missing clones stem from an unresolved V gene, and the remainder is unexplained. The sample table contains some 140,000 clones; only one count was recorded for 85% to 95% of them. The ten largest clones add up to roughly 0.94% of the sample. Recombination connected TRBV5-4 to TRBJ2-1; 14 bases in the middle match TRBD2. The receptor was derived from an adult with an advanced solid tumor such as melanoma, head and neck, liver or kidney cancer. The material was CD4+ or CD8+ T cells sorted from blood, obtained in a trial of the OX40 agonist ivuxolimab. The CDR3 protein: CASSLGLAGGNEQFF. The DNA is as follows: TGTGCCAGCAGCTTGGGACTAGCGGGGGGGAATGAGCAGTTCTTC.